The T cell receptor (beta chain) described here comes from a study of shared clonotypes between healthy human individuals. Findings and limits, study-wide: Among donors, the sharing of clonotypes was expected to be influenced by sequencing depth.

Details on this clone: Its antigen is not identified.

Memory CD4+ cells were the fraction left after CD45RA+ naive selection. For every subset, genomic DNA was evenly distributed across several immunoSEQ plates. Sorted-subset replicate PCRs used 200 ng DNA, around 31,000 T cell genomes. Profiled with immunoSEQ multiplex PCR; TCRdb holds only in-frame clones, not every one. The sample consists of 2.5 million or so clones, around 90% of them appearing once. CDR1 and CDR2 (germline): MNHNS, SASEGT. This CDR3 contains 12 residues. Between the trimmed V and J ends, which lost 8 bases and 4 bases, there was a span of 9 bases. The sequenced sample consisted of naive CD4+ T cells sorted from blood. The subset: CD45RA+ positively selected. The chain couples TRBV6-1 to TRBJ1-3; no definite D call. The receptor comes from a young man in good health. The CDR3, as DNA: TGTGCCAGCCCGTCCGCCGGAAACACCATATATTTT. Translating gives CASPSAGNTIYF.